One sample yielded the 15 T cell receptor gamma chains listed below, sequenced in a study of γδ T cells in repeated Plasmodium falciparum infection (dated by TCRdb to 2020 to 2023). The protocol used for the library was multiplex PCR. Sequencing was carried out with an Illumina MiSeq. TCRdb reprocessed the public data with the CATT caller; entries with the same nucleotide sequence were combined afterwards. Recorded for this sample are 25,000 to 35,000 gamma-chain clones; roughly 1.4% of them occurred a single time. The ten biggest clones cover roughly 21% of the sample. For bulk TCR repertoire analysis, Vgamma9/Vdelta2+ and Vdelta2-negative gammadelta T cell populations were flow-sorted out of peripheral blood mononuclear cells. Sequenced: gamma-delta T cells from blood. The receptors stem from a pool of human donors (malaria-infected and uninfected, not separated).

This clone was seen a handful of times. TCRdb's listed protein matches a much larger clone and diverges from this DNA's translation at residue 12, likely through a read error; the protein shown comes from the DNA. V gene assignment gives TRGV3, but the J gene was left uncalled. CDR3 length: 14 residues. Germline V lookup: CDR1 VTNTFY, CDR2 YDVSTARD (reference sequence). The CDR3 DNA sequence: TGTGCCACCTGGGACAGGCTCGATTATTATAAGGAACTCTTT. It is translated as CATWDRLDYYKELF.

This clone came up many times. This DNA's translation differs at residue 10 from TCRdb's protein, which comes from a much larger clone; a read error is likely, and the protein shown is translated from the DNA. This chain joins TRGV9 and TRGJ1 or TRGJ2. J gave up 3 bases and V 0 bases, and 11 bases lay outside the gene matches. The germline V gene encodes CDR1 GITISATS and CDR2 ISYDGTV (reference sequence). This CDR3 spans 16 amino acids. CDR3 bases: TGTGCCTTGTGGGAGGTGCAGGGGGTGGCTTATTATAAGAAACTCTTT. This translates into CALWEVQGVAYYKKLF.

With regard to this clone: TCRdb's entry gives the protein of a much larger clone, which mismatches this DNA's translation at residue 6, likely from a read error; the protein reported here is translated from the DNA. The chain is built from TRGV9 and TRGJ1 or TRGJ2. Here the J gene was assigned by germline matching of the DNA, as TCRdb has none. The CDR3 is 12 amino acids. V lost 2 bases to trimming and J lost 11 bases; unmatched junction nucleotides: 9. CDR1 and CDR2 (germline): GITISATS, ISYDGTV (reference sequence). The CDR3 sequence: CALWEEHQEKLF. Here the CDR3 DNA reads TGTGCCTTGTGGGAGGAACATCAGGAGAAACTCTTT.

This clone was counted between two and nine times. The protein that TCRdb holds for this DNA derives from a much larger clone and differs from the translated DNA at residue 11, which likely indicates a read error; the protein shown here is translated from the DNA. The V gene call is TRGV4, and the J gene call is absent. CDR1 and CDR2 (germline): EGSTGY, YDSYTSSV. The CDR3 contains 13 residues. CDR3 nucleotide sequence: TGTGCCACCTGGGATGTACAGCATTATAAGGAACTCTTT. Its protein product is CATWDVQHYKELF.

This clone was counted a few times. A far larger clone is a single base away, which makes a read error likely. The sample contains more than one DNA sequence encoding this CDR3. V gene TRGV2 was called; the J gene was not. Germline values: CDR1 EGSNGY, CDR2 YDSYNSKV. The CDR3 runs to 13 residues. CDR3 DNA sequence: TGTGCCACCTGGGACCCCCCGGGATATAAAAAACTCTTT. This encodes CATWDPPGYKKLF.

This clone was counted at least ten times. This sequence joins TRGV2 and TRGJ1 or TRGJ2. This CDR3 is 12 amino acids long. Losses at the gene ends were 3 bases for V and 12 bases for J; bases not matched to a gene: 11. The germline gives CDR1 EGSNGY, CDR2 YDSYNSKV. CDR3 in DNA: TGTGCCACCTGGGACTACACTCGGGGGAAACTCTTT. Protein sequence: CATWDYTRGKLF.

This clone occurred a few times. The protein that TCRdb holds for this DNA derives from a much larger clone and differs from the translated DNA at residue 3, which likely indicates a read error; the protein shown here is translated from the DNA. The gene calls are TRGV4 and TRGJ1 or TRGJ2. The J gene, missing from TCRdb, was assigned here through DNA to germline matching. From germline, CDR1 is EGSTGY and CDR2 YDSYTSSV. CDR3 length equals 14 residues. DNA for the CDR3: TGTGCCTCCTGGGATGAATTGGATTATTATAAGAAACTCTTT. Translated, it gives CASWDELDYYKKLF.

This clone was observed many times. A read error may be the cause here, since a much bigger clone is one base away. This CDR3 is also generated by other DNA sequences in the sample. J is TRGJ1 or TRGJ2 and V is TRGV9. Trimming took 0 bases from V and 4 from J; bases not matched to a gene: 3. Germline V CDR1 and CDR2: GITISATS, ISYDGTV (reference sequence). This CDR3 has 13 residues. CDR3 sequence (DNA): TGTGCCTTGTGGGAGGTGAACTATTATAAGAAACTCTTT. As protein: CALWEVNYYKKLF.

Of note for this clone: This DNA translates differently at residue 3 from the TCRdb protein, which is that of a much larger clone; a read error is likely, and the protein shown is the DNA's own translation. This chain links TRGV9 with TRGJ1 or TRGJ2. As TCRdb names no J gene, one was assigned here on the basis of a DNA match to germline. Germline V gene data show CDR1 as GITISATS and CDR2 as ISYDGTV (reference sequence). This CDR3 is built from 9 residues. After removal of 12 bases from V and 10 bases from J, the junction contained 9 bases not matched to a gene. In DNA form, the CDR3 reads TGTGCCGTGGGACCCAAGAAACTCTTT. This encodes CAVGPKKLF.

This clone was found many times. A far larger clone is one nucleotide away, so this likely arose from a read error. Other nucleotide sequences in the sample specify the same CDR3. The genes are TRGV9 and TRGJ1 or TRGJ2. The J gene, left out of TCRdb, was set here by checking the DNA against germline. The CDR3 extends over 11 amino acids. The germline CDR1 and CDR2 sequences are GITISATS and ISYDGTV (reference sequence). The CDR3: CALWEPPKKLF. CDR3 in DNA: TGTGCCCTGTGGGAGCCACCTAAGAAACTCTTT.

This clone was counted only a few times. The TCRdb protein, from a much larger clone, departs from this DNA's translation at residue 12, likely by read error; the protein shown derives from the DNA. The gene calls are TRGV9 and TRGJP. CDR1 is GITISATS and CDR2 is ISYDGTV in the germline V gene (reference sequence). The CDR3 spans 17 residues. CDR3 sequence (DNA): TGTGCCTTGTGGGAGGTTAGCTTAGAGTTGGGCGAAAAAATCAAGGTATTT. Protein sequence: CALWEVSLELGEKIKVF.

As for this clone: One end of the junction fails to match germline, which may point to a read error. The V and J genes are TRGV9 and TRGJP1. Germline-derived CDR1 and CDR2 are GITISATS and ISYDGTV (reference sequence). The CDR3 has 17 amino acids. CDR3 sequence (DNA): TGTGCCTGGTGGGAGGCCGGGAAAAATACCACTGGGTGGGGCAAGATATTT. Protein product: CAWWEAGKNTTGWGKIF.

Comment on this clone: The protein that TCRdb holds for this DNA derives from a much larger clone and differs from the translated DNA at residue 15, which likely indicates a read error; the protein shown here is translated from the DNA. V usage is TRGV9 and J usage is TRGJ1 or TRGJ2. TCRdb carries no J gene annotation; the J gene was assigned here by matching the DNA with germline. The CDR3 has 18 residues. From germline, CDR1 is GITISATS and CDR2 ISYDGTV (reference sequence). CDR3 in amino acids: CALWEVSQGLSNYYEKLF. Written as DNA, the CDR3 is TGTGCCTTGTGGGAGGTATCCCAAGGGCTATCGAATTATTATGAGAAACTCTTT.

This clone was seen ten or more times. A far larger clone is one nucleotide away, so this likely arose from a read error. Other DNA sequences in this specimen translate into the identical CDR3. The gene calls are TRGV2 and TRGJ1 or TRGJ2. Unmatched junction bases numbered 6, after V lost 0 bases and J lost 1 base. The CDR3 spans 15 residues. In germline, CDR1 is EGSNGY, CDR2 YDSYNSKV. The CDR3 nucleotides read TGTGCCACCTGGGACGGGCCGTCCAATTATTATAAGAAACTCTTT. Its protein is CATWDGPSNYYKKLF.

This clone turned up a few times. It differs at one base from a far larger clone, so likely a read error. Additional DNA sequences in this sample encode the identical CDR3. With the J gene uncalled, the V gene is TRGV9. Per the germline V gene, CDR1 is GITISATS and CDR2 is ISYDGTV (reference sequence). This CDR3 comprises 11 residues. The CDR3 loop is CALWDYSKKLF. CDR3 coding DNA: TGTGCCTTGTGGGATTACTCGAAGAAGCTCTTT.